The 25 T cell receptor beta chains listed next were all sequenced from one sample in a study of T cells after posttransplantation cyclophosphamide (dated by TCRdb to 2016 to 2018). The sample's treatment or condition label is to be understood as: high-dose cyclophosphamide on days +3 and +4 as single-agent GVHD prophylaxis. Patients in the PTCy group got busulfan and fludarabine conditioning, a marrow graft from a related or unrelated donor, and cyclophosphamide on days +3 and +4. Library method: the immunoSEQ multiplex PCR assay. TCRdb's version of the immuneACCESS table is confined to in-frame rearrangements and falls short of the full clone set. An unresolved V gene accounts for under half of the shortfall where checked; the remainder is of unknown origin. This sample lists more than 2,500 clones; about 66% were detected once. The ten largest clonotypes hold about a quarter of the sample. The source material was PBMCs, sampled 30 days after allogeneic stem cell transplant with posttransplant cyclophosphamide. The receptors were gathered from a female patient between 50 and 59 years old who received an allogeneic stem cell transplant from a related donor, was CMV-positive, and had no GVHD. After a transplant, the graft donor may have provided part of the T cells.

By share of the sample, this clone is medium-sized. V usage is TRBV2 and J usage is TRBJ2-7, with TRBD1 matching 10 bases. From germline, CDR1 is SNHLY and CDR2 FYNNEI. The CDR3 covers 13 residues. The V and J ends lost 7 bases and 3 bases, in that order; junction bases with no gene match: 3. The CDR3 region has the DNA TGTGCCAGCACCCGGGACAGGGGCTACGAGCAGTACTTC. Its protein product is CASTRDRGYEQYF.

This clone is labeled as large. V and J are TRBV6-4 and TRBJ2-7; possibly TRBD1 for D (6 bases). The CDR3 covers 14 residues. V gave up 6 bases and J gave up 3 bases, with 15 bases separating them. CDR1 and CDR2 (germline): MRHNA, SNTAGT. CDR3 sequence reads: CASSAGTRGYEQYF. CDR3 sequence (DNA): TGTGCCAGCAGCGCCGGGACAAGAGGCTACGAGCAGTACTTC.

This chain links TRBV6-5 with TRBJ2-7; a possible D gene is TRBD1 (5 bases). The CDR3 length is 13 residues. V lost 4 bases to trimming and J lost 2 bases, with 9 bases between them. Germline V gene lookup returns CDR1 MNHEY and CDR2 SVGAGI. The CDR3 region has the DNA TGTGCCAGCAGTTTCAGGGCGACCTACGAGCAGTACTTC. It translates to CASSFRATYEQYF.

The chain combines TRBV9 with TRBJ2-2; D not certain. Trimming removed 4 bases from V and 2 bases from J, with 18 bases in between. The CDR3 extends over 17 amino acids. CDR1 and CDR2 (germline): SGDLS, YYNGEE. The CDR3 sequence is CASSTNPHSVNTGELFF. CDR3 DNA: TGTGCCAGCAGCACCAACCCTCATTCAGTCAACACCGGGGAGCTGTTTTTT.

By its share, this clone is large (0.1 to 1%). The chain combines TRBV5-6 with TRBJ2-2; D perhaps matches TRBD2 (7 bases). V was shortened by 4 bases and J by 1 base, with 20 bases between the two germline ends. There are 18 residues in the CDR3. Germline assignment: CDR1 SGHDT and CDR2 YYEEEE. The CDR3 nucleotides are TGTGCCAGCAGCCCCGGTCCGAGAGCGGGACAGAACACCGGGGAGCTGTTTTTT. Protein product: CASSPGPRAGQNTGELFF.

The V call is TRBV14, the J call TRBJ2-2, with D perhaps matching TRBD2 (5 bases). Germline values: CDR1 SGHDN, CDR2 FVKESK. Between the trimmed V and J ends, which lost 1 base and 5 bases, there was a span of 23 bases. This CDR3 has 19 residues. The CDR3 loop reads CASSQGRRFGVGETGELFF. The DNA for the CDR3 is TGTGCCAGCAGCCAAGGCCGGCGATTCGGGGTCGGAGAAACCGGGGAGCTGTTTTTT.

The gene calls are TRBV14 and TRBJ1-4; TRBD1 might be the D (5 bases). The CDR3 consists of 14 residues. Trimming removed 3 bases at V and 5 bases at J, with 10 bases between. The germline V gene has CDR1 SGHDN and CDR2 FVKESK. The DNA of the CDR3 is TGTGCCAGCAGCCAGGGGGGTTGGAATGAAAAACTGTTTTTT. It translates to CASSQGGWNEKLFF.

This sequence joins TRBV6-6 and TRBJ2-7; 9 nucleotides line up with TRBD2. V dropped 8 bases and J dropped 2; count of bases not matched to a gene: 4. Germline CDR1 reads MNHNY; CDR2 reads SVGAGI (reference sequence). This CDR3 has 13 residues. In nucleotides, the CDR3 is TGTGCCAGCGCCGCGGGGGGGGCCTACGAGCAGTACTTC. Amino acids: CASAAGGAYEQYF.

V gene TRBV11-2 combines with J gene TRBJ1-1; 9 nucleotides line up with TRBD1. The CDR3 has 15 residues. The ends lost 5 bases at V and 6 bases at J; junction bases unmatched: 10. From germline, CDR1 is SGHAT and CDR2 FQNNGV. For the CDR3, the DNA is TGTGCCAGCAGCCAAAAGACAGGGGGTACCGCTGAAGCTTTCTTT. Its protein is CASSQKTGGTAEAFF.

This rearrangement joins TRBV6-1 to TRBJ2-7; the D gene is possibly TRBD1 (5 bases). Deletions cut 0 bases from V and 2 bases from J, with 14 bases between. This CDR3 comprises 16 residues. Per germline, CDR1 MNHNS and CDR2 SASEGT. CDR3 nucleotides: TGTGCCAGCAGTGAAGCGTGGGCAGGGATGGCCTACGAGCAGTACTTC. Translated, it gives CASSEAWAGMAYEQYF.

This chain uses TRBV5-1 with TRBJ2-5; the match to TRBD2 covers 9 bases. The germline CDR1 and CDR2 sequences are SGHRS and YFSETQ. The CDR3 runs 14 residues. Trimming at V came to 5 bases and at J to 4 bases, leaving 6 bases not matched to a gene. As DNA, the CDR3 is TGCGCCAGCAGGAATAGCGGGGGAGGAGAGACCCAGTACTTC. Translated: CASRNSGGGETQYF.

This clone was seen only a few times. The chain recombines TRBV6-6 with TRBJ2-7; D uncertain. The CDR3 covers 11 residues. The ends were cut back, 6 bases at V and 3 bases at J, with 6 bases in the middle. Per the germline V gene, CDR1 is MNHNY and CDR2 is SVGAGI (reference sequence). CDR3 in amino acids: CASSPLYEQYF. The CDR3 nucleotides are TGTGCCAGCAGCCCTCTCTACGAGCAGTACTTC.

This clone was seen only a few times. The rearrangement joins TRBV2 to TRBJ1-4; TRBD1 might be the D (6 bases). V was shortened by 6 bases and J by 7 bases, with 15 bases between the two germline ends. The CDR3 extends over 14 amino acids. Germline CDR1 is SNHLY and CDR2 is FYNNEI. Here the CDR3 reads CASSPGGGFEKLFF. The DNA of the CDR3 is TGTGCCAGCAGCCCGGGGGGCGGTTTTGAAAAACTGTTTTTT.

This sequence joins TRBV19 and TRBJ2-2; maybe TRBD1 (6 bases). This CDR3 is built from 13 residues. Germline values: CDR1 LNHDA, CDR2 SQIVND (reference sequence). V shed 11 bases and J shed 7 bases, with 17 bases lying between them. As DNA, the CDR3 is TGTGCCTCCGGACAGCCCCAGGGCGGGGAGCTGTTTTTT. Residues: CASGQPQGGELFF. Full variable domain (remainder filled in from reference TRBV19 and TRBJ2-2): DGGITQSPKYLFRKEGQNVTLSCEQNLNHDAMYWYRQDPGQGLRLIYYSQIVNDFQKGDIAEGYSVSREKKESFPLTVTSAQKNPTAFYLCASGQPQGGELFFGEGSRLTVL.

This clone showed up just a few times. The chain couples TRBV19 to TRBJ2-4; TRBD1 aligns across 8 bases. CDR3 length equals 16 residues. Per germline, CDR1 LNHDA and CDR2 SQIVND (reference sequence). Unmatched junction bases numbered 12, after V lost 5 bases and J lost 6 bases. CDR3 sequence: CASSGSPGGGVNIQYF. CDR3 sequence (DNA): TGTGCCAGTAGTGGGAGCCCAGGGGGCGGAGTAAACATTCAGTACTTC.

This clone is large in the sample. In DNA form, the CDR3 reads TGTGCCAGCAGCTTACCGGGACAGGGGGCCCTGCAAGAGACCCAGTACTTC. Protein product: CASSLPGQGALQETQYF. The V gene is TRBV5-4, the J gene TRBJ2-5; TRBD1 matches at 12 bases. This CDR3 is built from 17 residues. V was clipped by 2 bases and J by 2 bases; unmatched bases: 7. The germline CDR1 and CDR2 sequences are SGHNT and YYREEE (reference sequence).

This clone turned up a few times. V is TRBV2 and J is TRBJ1-4; 8 bases are a match to TRBD1. From germline, CDR1 is SNHLY and CDR2 FYNNEI. J lost 9 bases, V lost 5 bases, and 2 bases had no gene match. This CDR3 has 12 amino acids. The CDR3 reads CASSRTGQKLFF. The DNA for the CDR3 is TGTGCCAGCAGTCGGACAGGGCAAAAACTGTTTTTT. The full variable domain, in which reference TRBV2 and TRBJ1-4 provide the parts outside the CDR3, is EPEVTQTPSHQVTQMGQEVILRCVPISNHLYFYWYRQILGQKVEFLVSFYNNEISEKSEIFDDQFSVERPDGSNFTLKIRSTKLEDSAMYFCASSRTGQKLFFGSGTQLSVL.

The chain recombines TRBV7-2 with TRBJ2-7, with D perhaps TRBD2 (6 bases). V lost 7 bases to trimming and J lost 1 base, with 20 bases between them. This CDR3 is 16 amino acids long. Germline V gene lookup returns CDR1 SGHTA and CDR2 FQGNSA. CDR3 region: CASNDPWGVWSYEQYF. The CDR3 DNA is TGTGCCAGCAACGATCCATGGGGGGTTTGGTCCTACGAGCAGTACTTC.

In its sample, this clone was seen a few times. The chain combines TRBV7-1 with TRBJ1-3, with 8 bases identical to TRBD1. TRBV7-1 is filed as an ORF, its function uncertain. The CDR3 loop spans 15 amino acids. J was trimmed by 4 bases and V by 5 bases; bases with no gene match: 7. The CDR3 region is CASSNRTGLGNTIYF. CDR3 DNA: TGTGCCAGCAGCAACCGGACAGGGCTAGGAAACACCATATATTTT.

This clone was counted only a few times. The J gene is TRBJ1-5, the V gene TRBV6-1; TRBD1 agrees at 10 bases. Germline CDR1 is MNHNS and CDR2 is SASEGT. V trimming: 8 bases; J trimming: 5 bases; junction bases outside the gene matches: 6. This CDR3 is built from 14 residues. The CDR3 here is CASRSTGGDQPQHF. The CDR3 DNA follows: TGTGCCAGCCGCTCGACAGGGGGCGATCAGCCCCAGCATTTT.

The chain joins TRBV29-1 to TRBJ1-1; 8 bases map to TRBD1. This CDR3 has 15 amino acids. The germline CDR1 and CDR2 sequences are SQVTM and ANQGSEA. The junction had 10 bases not matched to a gene; V was cut back by 4 bases and J by 3 bases. The chain's CDR3 is CSVGTGPGGDTEAFF. CDR3 DNA sequence: TGCAGCGTTGGGACAGGGCCTGGGGGAGACACTGAAGCTTTCTTT.

The chain joins TRBV10-1 to TRBJ2-5, with D perhaps TRBD2 (6 bases). Germline values: CDR1 WNHNN, CDR2 SYGVQD (reference sequence). The CDR3 spans 12 residues. The CDR3 region is CATGETQETQYF. The CDR3 bases are TGCGCTACGGGGGAGACCCAAGAGACCCAGTACTTC.

This clone turned up a few times. The chain employs TRBV27 and TRBJ2-3; D is uncertain. This CDR3 comprises 17 residues. Germline CDR1 MNHEY, CDR2 SMNVEV (reference sequence). Trimming stripped 6 bases from V and 0 bases from J, with 19 bases between. In nucleotides, the CDR3 is TGTGCCAGCAGCTCCCGCCGGGTCCCGAAGAGCACAGATACGCAGTATTTT. Its translation is CASSSRRVPKSTDTQYF.

This clone was found a few times. This chain links TRBV2 with TRBJ1-3, with a possible D match to TRBD1 (5 bases). Germline CDR1 is SNHLY and CDR2 is FYNNEI. Trimming cost V 7 bases and J 3 bases, with 19 bases left between them. The CDR3 consists of 16 residues. The CDR3 nucleotides read TGTGCCAGCAAAACTCTCAGGGATCTGGGTGGAAACACCATATATTTT. Amino acids: CASKTLRDLGGNTIYF. Full variable domain (rest looked up from reference TRBV2 and TRBJ1-3): EPEVTQTPSHQVTQMGQEVILRCVPISNHLYFYWYRQILGQKVEFLVSFYNNEISEKSEIFDDQFSVERPDGSNFTLKIRSTKLEDSAMYFCASKTLRDLGGNTIYFGEGSWLTVV.

This clone was detected a few times. This chain uses TRBV2 with TRBJ2-3, with D possibly TRBD2 on 6 matching bases. Germline CDR1 reads SNHLY; CDR2 reads FYNNEI. The CDR3 loop spans 13 amino acids. V was trimmed by 5 bases and J by 5 bases, leaving 11 bases between them. CDR3 region: CASSRLSGDTQYF. CDR3 bases: TGTGCCAGCAGTAGACTTAGCGGAGATACGCAGTATTTT.